The sequence of this T cell receptor beta chain was determined in a study of blood T cell repertoires in COVID-19. Across the whole study: COVID-19 samples from acute and convalescent phases originated in the United States, Italy and Spain. The cDNA or gDNA used as material had been derived from T cells, B-cell-depleted T cells, or PBMCs.

With V trimmed by 0 bases and J by 8 bases, 4 bases remained unmatched. Germline-derived CDR1 and CDR2 are SGHTS and YDEGEE. This CDR3 contains 13 residues. In the original workflow: Amplified reference gene primers provided the basis for estimating nucleated cell counts. This table comes from immunoSEQ multiplex PCR, and its TCRdb copy is limited to in-frame clones, with some not included. D and trimming come from the DNA, and the V and J calls and clone size come from that table. The sample includes about 140,000 clones, more than 65% seen only once; the top ten take more than 8.5%. The chain joins TRBV5-8 to TRBJ1-1; TRBD1 agrees at 7 bases. The sample comprised peripheral blood. The TCR originated in a man aged 60 to 69 with active or convalescent COVID-19. The CDR3 reads CASSLVRTGEAFF. The DNA of the CDR3 is TGTGCCAGCAGCTTGGTTCGGACAGGCGAAGCTTTCTTT.